Below are 21 T cell receptor beta chains sequenced from a single sample in a study of T-cell reconstitution after alpha-beta-depleted transplantation in children. Construction of the TCRbeta library involved unique molecular identifiers. MiXCR, applied by TCRdb to the PCR reads, yields one record per CDR3 protein. The table shows hundreds of thousands of distinct CDR3 sequences, with about 10% occurring only once. This specimen consisted of PBMCs from the stem cell graft donor, obtained from the stem cell graft. The receptors stem from a human donor who donated a stem cell graft to a child with acute myeloid leukemia.

This clonotype was observed a few times. This sequence joins TRBV7-2 and TRBJ2-7; D gene uncertain. Trimming pared 2 bases from V and 6 bases from J, leaving 17 bases between. The CDR3 spans 15 residues. Germline V gives CDR1 SGHTA, CDR2 FQGNSA. The CDR3 DNA follows: TGTGCCAGCAGCTTACCGGCAGGCGACTGGCGCGAGCAGTACTTC. Its protein is CASSLPAGDWREQYF.

The chain employs TRBV7-2 and TRBJ2-1; 11 bases fit TRBD2. CDR3 length: 16 residues. Trimming at V came to 5 bases and at J to 5 bases, leaving 8 bases not matched to a gene. The germline V gene encodes CDR1 SGHTA and CDR2 FQGNSA. CDR3 coding DNA: TGTGCCAGCAGCCGATCCCCGGGACTAGCGGACAATGAGCAGTTCTTC. Translating gives CASSRSPGLADNEQFF.

This clonotype was seen a few times. The V and J genes are TRBV7-3 and TRBJ1-1; TRBD1 matches 7 bases. Looked up from germline, CDR1 is SGHTA and CDR2 is FQGTGA. With V trimmed by 0 bases and J by 1 base, 2 bases remained unmatched. The length of the CDR3 is 15 residues. This CDR3 is CASSLTNRGNTEAFF. CDR3 nucleotides: TGTGCCAGCAGCTTAACCAACAGGGGGAACACTGAAGCTTTCTTT.

This clonotype was recorded a few times. The V gene is TRBV20-1, the J gene TRBJ2-2, with 7 nucleotides matching TRBD2. After removal of 6 bases from V and 1 base from J, the junction contained 8 bases not matched to a gene. The length of the CDR3 is 15 residues. Per germline, CDR1 DFQATT and CDR2 SNEGSKA (reference sequence). CDR3 nucleotide sequence: TGCAGTGCCCCGATAGCGGGCCAGAACACCGGGGAGCTGTTTTTT. Translation: CSAPIAGQNTGELFF.

The CDR3 reads CASRSAVNYNEQFF. CDR3 sequence (DNA): TGTGCCAGCAGGTCAGCGGTGAATTACAATGAGCAGTTCTTC. The V and J genes are TRBV12-3 or TRBV12-4 and TRBJ2-1, with D possibly matching TRBD2 (5 bases). V was shortened by 6 bases and J by 4 bases, with 13 bases between the two germline ends. CDR3 length: 14 residues.

This clonotype showed up just a few times. The chain links TRBV12-3 or TRBV12-4 to TRBJ2-3; 8 bases line up with TRBD2. The CDR3 has 15 residues. The ends lost 5 bases at V and 3 bases at J; junction bases unmatched: 7. In DNA form, the CDR3 reads TGTGCCAGCAGTAACAACCGGGAGGGGACAGATACGCAGTATTTT. It is translated as CASSNNREGTDTQYF.

The V gene is TRBV30, the J gene TRBJ2-1; a weak D match, TRBD2 (7 bases). Germline V CDR1 and CDR2: GTSNPN, SVGIG (reference sequence). V shed 3 bases and J shed 9 bases, with 18 bases lying between them. This CDR3 spans 14 amino acids. The CDR3 coding sequence is TGTGCCTGGAGCCTCGGCCAGGGGAGGGGTGAGCAGTTCTTC. This gives the protein CAWSLGQGRGEQFF.

This clonotype was counted a few times. This chain joins TRBV12-3 or TRBV12-4 and TRBJ2-3; D remains ambiguous. The CDR3 extends over 13 amino acids. Deletions cut 2 bases from V and 7 bases from J, with 10 bases between. The CDR3 sequence: CASSLNNPNTQYF. The CDR3 DNA sequence: TGTGCCAGCAGTTTAAACAATCCAAATACGCAGTATTTT.

In nucleotides, the CDR3 is TGTGCCAGCAGGAGGACAGGGTCCCTCGAGACCCAGTACTTC. It encodes CASRRTGSLETQYF. The chain has TRBV2 and TRBJ2-5; 8 bases match TRBD1. Germline lookup yields CDR1 SNHLY and CDR2 FYNNEI. The CDR3 loop spans 14 amino acids. After removal of 6 bases from V and 5 bases from J, the junction contained 8 bases not matched to a gene.

V and J are TRBV20-1 and TRBJ2-5; TRBD1 matches 9 bases. CDR3 length: 12 amino acids. J gave up 5 bases and V 6 bases, and 4 bases lay outside the gene matches. The V gene's germline CDR1 is DFQATT and CDR2 SNEGSKA (reference sequence). DNA of the CDR3: TGCAGTGCGGGACAGGGTTGGGAGACCCAGTACTTC. It translates to CSAGQGWETQYF.

The J gene is TRBJ2-5, the V gene TRBV5-1, with 7 bases fitting TRBD2. This CDR3 comprises 16 residues. Germline-derived CDR1 and CDR2 are SGHRS and YFSETQ. V shed 4 bases, J shed 5 bases, and the junction held 14 bases outside the gene matches. The CDR3 bases are TGCGCCAGCAGCATGAGCACTAGCGAGAGGAGGGAGACCCAGTACTTC. Encoded protein: CASSMSTSERRETQYF.

The chain uses TRBV11-2 and TRBJ2-2, with D maybe TRBD2 (6 bases). In germline, CDR1 is SGHAT, CDR2 FQNNGV. This CDR3 is 15 amino acids long. Between the trimmed V and J ends, which lost 3 bases and 5 bases, there was a span of 13 bases. CDR3 bases: TGTGCCAGCAGCTTTCTTTTCGGGAGTACCGGGGAGCTGTTTTTT. Translating it yields CASSFLFGSTGELFF.

This clonotype was observed at least ten times. J is TRBJ2-7 and V is TRBV12-5; D uncertain. Germline CDR1 LGHNT, CDR2 FRNRAP. Trimming took off 1 base at V and 6 bases at J, with 10 bases between the two ends. The CDR3 is made up of 13 amino acids. In DNA form, the CDR3 reads TGTGCTAGTGGTTTGGGGGTCTTCGGCGAGCAGTACTTC. The encoded protein is CASGLGVFGEQYF.

V usage is TRBV6-2 or TRBV6-3 and J usage is TRBJ2-3; D perhaps matches TRBD1 (6 bases). CDR3 size: 14 residues. V shed 6 bases and J shed 3 bases, with 13 bases lying between them. Germline V gives CDR1 MNHEY, CDR2 SVGEGT. The chain's CDR3 is CASRHRVRTDTQYF. The CDR3, as DNA: TGTGCCAGCAGGCACAGGGTACGAACAGATACGCAGTATTTT.

The sample holds a few counts of this clonotype. The genes are TRBV10-3 and TRBJ2-2; D might be TRBD1 or TRBD2, each matching 6 bases. Germline CDR1 and CDR2: ENHRY and SYGVKD. CDR3 size: 17 residues. Between the trimmed V and J ends, which lost 0 bases and 6 bases, there was a span of 17 bases. CDR3 coding DNA: TGTGCCATCAGTGAGTCTCTGAGCGCGGAGGGGGCCGGGGAGCTGTTTTTT. This translates into CAISESLSAEGAGELFF.

This clonotype has just a few counts. The V gene is TRBV7-2, the J gene TRBJ2-5, with D perhaps matching TRBD2 (6 bases). Germline CDR1 is SGHTA and CDR2 is FQGNSA. CDR3 length equals 15 residues. The V end lost 5 bases, the J end lost 1 base, and 14 bases lay between the germline ends. CDR3 in amino acids: CASSPLGGTQETQYF. The CDR3 nucleotides are TGTGCCAGCAGCCCCCTAGGCGGGACCCAAGAGACCCAGTACTTC.

This clonotype has a count of ten or more. The CDR3: CAVQGLASSPLHF. The CDR3, as DNA: TGTGCCGTACAGGGTCTGGCCTCTTCACCCCTCCACTTT. This chain links TRBV30 with TRBJ1-6, with D maybe TRBD1 (6 bases). Germline V CDR1 and CDR2: GTSNPN, SVGIG (reference sequence). V lost 8 bases to trimming and J lost 9 bases, with 17 bases between them. This CDR3 region has 13 residues.

The rearrangement uses TRBV29-1 and TRBJ2-2; 7 bases are a match to TRBD2. With 7 bases clipped from V and 5 bases from J, the junction kept 7 bases outside the gene matches. Germline CDR1 is SQVTM and CDR2 is ANQGSEA. The CDR3 length is 13 residues. CDR3 amino acids: CSALGGYTGELFF. CDR3 sequence (DNA): TGCAGCGCCCTGGGGGGGTATACCGGGGAGCTGTTTTTT.

This clonotype was counted only a few times. The gene calls are TRBV20-1 and TRBJ2-1, with 9 nucleotides matching TRBD2. The CDR3 runs 15 residues. Germline-derived CDR1 and CDR2 are DFQATT and SNEGSKA (reference sequence). Trimming cost V 0 bases and J 5 bases; bases outside gene matches: 5. This CDR3 reads CSARDGGLAHNEQFF. The CDR3 bases are TGCAGTGCTAGAGATGGGGGACTAGCCCACAATGAGCAGTTCTTC.

The chain links TRBV6-2 or TRBV6-3 to TRBJ2-6; possible D gene TRBD1, 6 bases. V was shortened by 6 bases and J by 1 base, with 10 bases between the two germline ends. Germline V CDR1 and CDR2: MNHEY, SVGEGT. This CDR3 is 15 amino acids long. This chain's CDR3 is CASSQGSSGANVLTF. DNA of the CDR3: TGTGCCAGCAGCCAGGGGAGTTCTGGGGCCAACGTCCTGACTTTC.

V and J are TRBV7-9 and TRBJ2-3; D remains unclear. The V and J ends lost 5 bases and 2 bases respectively, with 11 bases between them. Germline values: CDR1 SEHNR, CDR2 FQNEAQ (reference sequence). The CDR3 sequence is 14 residues long. CDR3 DNA: TGTGCCAGCAGCCCCCAGCGAGACACAGATACGCAGTATTTT. This sequence encodes CASSPQRDTDTQYF.